The clone carrying this TCR beta chain was detected only a few times. With 4 bases clipped from V and 3 bases from J, the junction kept 6 bases outside the gene matches. This CDR3 is built from 15 residues. Per the germline V gene, CDR1 is SGHDT and CDR2 is YYEEEE. This sample stems from a study of blood T cell repertoires in COVID-19. Across the whole study: PBMCs, B-cell-depleted T cells, or T cells were the source of the cDNA or gDNA that made up the material.

In the authors' workflow: Nucleated cell number was recorded as an estimate derived from reference gene primer amplification. Sequenced by immunoSEQ multiplex PCR; TCRdb stores in-frame clones only, minus some. From that table come the V and J calls and clone size; the DNA was used to work out D and trimming. The sample has about 60,000 clones, 75% to 90% seen once. The sequencing sample was made of peripheral blood. The chain is built from TRBV5-6 and TRBJ1-2; 10 bases line up with TRBD1. The clonotype originates from a woman aged 60-70 years with active COVID-19. CDR3 bases: TGTGCCAGCAGCCGCGGGACAGGGGTGGACTATGGCTACACCTTC. This codes for CASSRGTGVDYGYTF.